This T cell receptor (beta chain) was identified during a study of cytomegalovirus exposure and HLA in healthy donors. Germline CDR1 and CDR2: SGHDT and YYEEEE. CDR3 size: 12 residues. Trimming took off 0 bases at V and 9 bases at J, with 7 bases between the two ends. To note about this clone: Its cognate antigen is unknown.

The assay was immunoSEQ multiplex PCR, and TCRdb's table has in-frame clones only and misses some. The data hold roughly 98,000 clones, with 87% observed a single time. Points from the study as a whole: Rare TCR sequences predominated, though certain public TCRs were found in many donors. It was 150 or so TCR beta chains that were listed as cytomegalovirus-associated. In vitro confirmation showed a few CMV-associated chains to be CMV antigen specific.

This TCR derives from a woman aged 25 to 39 in good health and CMV-seronegative. The chain is built from TRBV5-6 and TRBJ2-1; D is possibly TRBD2 (5 bases). The source material was PBMCs. This CDR3 reads CASSLVRGEQFF. CDR3 coding DNA: TGTGCCAGCAGCTTGGTTCGGGGTGAGCAGTTCTTC.